Included here is one TCR beta chain sequence, with context. The antigen remains unidentified. The record originates from a study of T-cell reconstitution after alpha-beta-depleted transplantation in children. Study conclusions and caveats: Reports say that about two months after transplant, the alpha-beta T cells came out of several hundred graft clones that had expanded. At day 60, the high TCRbeta diversity found in some patients originated from recipient T cells and thymic progenitors that had survived.

Unique molecular identifiers were used to barcode this TCRbeta library. TCRdb reprocessed the PCR reads via MiXCR and lists one record per CDR3 protein. The table records approximately 400,000 distinct CDR3 sequences, around 16% of them present only once. This CDR3 spans 13 amino acids. Germline CDR1 is SGHRS and CDR2 is YFSETQ. V was cut by 8 bases and J by 2 bases, with 14 bases left in between. This clonotype was sampled from a boy under three years old who had a stem cell transplant for Wiskott-Aldrich syndrome, so the T cells may come from the graft donor. The sequenced sample was PBMCs, mostly from graft donor cells, obtained 360 days after TCRalphabeta/CD19-depleted stem cell transplant. The chain recombines TRBV5-1 with TRBJ2-7, with D maybe TRBD2 (7 bases). CDR3 sequence reads: CARLGGGPYEQYF. CDR3 nucleotide sequence: TGCGCCAGACTGGGCGGGGGCCCCTACGAGCAGTACTTC. Full variable domain (outside the CDR3, taken from reference TRBV5-1 and TRBJ2-7): KAGVTQTPRYLIKTRGQQVTLSCSPISGHRSVSWYQQTPGQGLQFLFEYFSETQRNKGNFPGRFSGRQFSNSRSEMNVSTLELGDSALYLCARLGGGPYEQYFGPGTRLTVT.